Below are 14 T cell receptor beta chains sequenced from a single sample in a study of T and B cells in COVID-19 patients. BIOMED2 TRB-A/B primer pools were used in multiplex TRB PCR. From the multiplex PCR reads, TCRdb called clonotypes with MiXCR, one entry per CDR3 protein. Of a few thousand distinct CDR3 sequences in the sample, about 27% were seen once. From blood, roughly 220-550 ng of genomic DNA served as TRB template. The sample was blood. All receptors come from a human donor with active COVID-19. The donor label of this sample is uncertain.

The V and J genes are TRBV27 and TRBJ2-2; D unresolved. V lost 2 bases and J lost 1, with 14 bases in between. The V gene's germline CDR1 is MNHEY and CDR2 SMNVEV (reference sequence). The CDR3 is 17 residues long. The CDR3 nucleotides read TGTGCCAGCAGTTTAGGCTTTGGACCGAAGAACACCGGGGAGCTGTTTTTT. Its translation: CASSLGFGPKNTGELFF.

This clonotype appeared a single time. The chain links TRBV24-1 to TRBJ2-1; 12 bases fit TRBD2. From germline, CDR1 is KGHDR and CDR2 SFDVKD. The CDR3 is 16 amino acids. The ends lost 3 bases at V and 2 bases at J; junction bases unmatched: 1. Here the CDR3 reads CATSDASGGAYNEQFF. CDR3 coding DNA: TGTGCCACCAGTGATGCTAGCGGGGGGGCCTACAATGAGCAGTTCTTC.

The V and J genes are TRBV20-1 and TRBJ2-7; 8 nucleotides line up with TRBD1. The CDR3 runs 13 residues. Losses at the gene ends were 7 bases for V and 0 bases for J; bases not matched to a gene: 5. Germline V gives CDR1 DFQATT, CDR2 SNEGSKA (reference sequence). Written as DNA, the CDR3 is TGCAGTGGTCAGGACAGGGACTCCTACGAGCAGTACTTC. Protein: CSGQDRDSYEQYF.

This clonotype was seen a few times. The V and J genes are TRBV5-1 and TRBJ1-2; 8 bases fit TRBD1. CDR1 is SGHRS and CDR2 is YFSETQ in the germline V gene. This CDR3 has 17 amino acids. Trimming removed 3 bases from V and 3 bases from J; junction bases left unmatched: 13. For the CDR3, the DNA is TGCGCCAGCAGCTCCGGGACAGGCTTGAAGAGGGACTATGGCTACACCTTC. Protein sequence: CASSSGTGLKRDYGYTF.

This clonotype has just a few counts. The chain joins TRBV6-5 to TRBJ1-1; 11 bases match TRBD1. The germline CDR1 and CDR2 sequences are MNHEY and SVGAGI. CDR3 length: 16 residues. V lost 4 bases and J lost 7; bases outside the gene matches: 11. This CDR3 is CASSSRTGGRYSEAFF. CDR3 nucleotides: TGTGCCAGCAGTTCCCGGACAGGGGGCCGGTATAGTGAAGCTTTCTTT.

The V call is TRBV2, the J call TRBJ2-1, with D uncertain. The germline gives CDR1 SNHLY, CDR2 FYNNEI. The CDR3 has 14 residues. V was trimmed by 0 bases and J by 3 bases, leaving 6 bases between them. The CDR3: CASSEATYYNEQFF. Written as DNA, the CDR3 is TGTGCCAGCAGTGAAGCGACCTACTACAATGAGCAGTTCTTC.

The table lists this clonotype with a few counts. J is TRBJ1-2 and V is TRBV7-9, with D unclear. Trimming removed 3 bases from V and 4 bases from J, with 12 bases in between. This CDR3 spans 14 amino acids. The V gene's germline CDR1 is SEHNR and CDR2 FQNEAQ (reference sequence). CDR3 nucleotides: TGTGCCAGCAGCTTTACCGACATTTTCTATGGCTACACCTTC. This codes for CASSFTDIFYGYTF.

This clonotype showed up just once. This sequence joins TRBV14 and TRBJ2-1, with D perhaps TRBD2 (7 bases). The CDR3 contains 15 residues. Trimming removed 5 bases from V and 8 bases from J, with 19 bases in between. The germline gives CDR1 SGHDN, CDR2 FVKESK. The CDR3 region has the DNA TGTGCCAGCAGCGGGTTGAGGGGGGGACTCGATGAGCAGTTCTTC. This sequence encodes CASSGLRGGLDEQFF. Drawing the rest from reference TRBV14 and TRBJ2-1, the complete variable domain is EAGVTQFPSHSVIEKGQTVTLRCDPISGHDNLYWYRRVMGKEIKFLLHFVKESKQDESGMPNNRFLAERTGGTYSTLKVQPAELEDSGVYFCASSGLRGGLDEQFFGPGTRLTVL.

This clonotype is medium-sized in the sample. The gene calls are TRBV27 and TRBJ2-3; D may be TRBD2 (6 bases). Germline V gene lookup returns CDR1 MNHEY and CDR2 SMNVEV (reference sequence). The V and J ends lost 0 bases and 2 bases respectively, with 9 bases between them. The CDR3 contains 15 residues. In nucleotides, the CDR3 is TGTGCCAGCAGTTTATCCAAGCGGGTCACAGATACGCAGTATTTT. It encodes CASSLSKRVTDTQYF.

This clonotype is medium-sized in the sample. J is TRBJ2-5 and V is TRBV7-6, with D possibly called TRBD1 or TRBD2 (5 bases each). The CDR3 runs to 15 residues. Trimming took off 2 bases at V and 5 bases at J, with 15 bases between the two ends. The germline V gene encodes CDR1 SGHVS and CDR2 FNYEAQ. Here the CDR3 DNA reads TGTGCCAGCAGCTTACCTAGGACGGGGACGGAGACCCAGTACTTC. This gives the protein CASSLPRTGTETQYF.

This chain uses TRBV7-6 with TRBJ1-2, with D unresolved. V was cut by 5 bases and J by 4 bases, with 11 bases left in between. CDR1 and CDR2 from the germline V gene are SGHVS and FNYEAQ. This CDR3 has 13 amino acids. CDR3 loop: CASSPPYVYGYTF. CDR3 coding DNA: TGTGCCAGCAGCCCCCCCTATGTCTATGGCTACACCTTC.

This clonotype was recorded many times. The rearrangement joins TRBV15 to TRBJ1-6, with 7 bases matching TRBD1. Germline loops: CDR1 LNHNV, CDR2 YYDKDF (reference sequence). Trimming at V came to 3 bases and at J to 7 bases, leaving 3 bases not matched to a gene. The length of the CDR3 is 14 residues. CDR3 sequence (DNA): TGTGCCACCAGCAGGAGGGGGCACAATTCACCCCTCCACTTT. This translates into CATSRRGHNSPLHF.

This clonotype showed up just a few times. The genes are TRBV11-2 and TRBJ2-2, with D possibly matching TRBD2 (6 bases). This CDR3 contains 16 residues. Germline-derived CDR1 and CDR2 are SGHAT and FQNNGV. The V gene lost 4 bases and the J gene lost 0 bases, with 12 bases spanning the gap. The CDR3 DNA sequence: TGTGCCAGCAGCTCCGCGGGGACGGCGAACACCGGGGAGCTGTTTTTT. Amino acid sequence: CASSSAGTANTGELFF.

This clonotype ranks as medium-sized. This chain uses TRBV5-5 with TRBJ2-4; 11 positions match TRBD2. CDR1 is SGHKS and CDR2 is YYEKEE in the germline V gene (reference sequence). The V and J ends lost 0 bases and 1 base, in that order; junction bases with no gene match: 6. The CDR3 spans 18 residues. Here the CDR3 reads CASSLGLAGRSAKNIQYF. For the CDR3, the DNA is TGTGCCAGCAGCTTGGGACTAGCGGGGCGTTCGGCCAAAAACATTCAGTACTTC.